These 22 T cell receptor beta chains originate from one sample sequenced in a study of OX40 agonist ivuxolimab in advanced cancers. Sequencing was performed with immunoSEQ multiplex PCR; in TCRdb, only in-frame clones are kept and a portion is missing. The table includes 20,000 to 25,000 clones, 84% detected once. Sequences were derived from CD4+ or CD8+ T cells sorted from blood, sampled in a trial of the OX40 agonist ivuxolimab. These receptors all come from an adult with an advanced solid tumor such as melanoma, head and neck, liver or kidney cancer.

The V gene is TRBV19, the J gene TRBJ1-4, with D possibly TRBD1 on 6 matching bases. With 6 bases removed from V and 8 bases from J, the gap between germline ends came to 13 bases. This CDR3 has 13 residues. Germline loops: CDR1 LNHDA, CDR2 SQIVND (reference sequence). The CDR3 DNA sequence: TGTGCCAGTAGCCGCGGGACAAGGGAAAAACTGTTTTTT. This translates into CASSRGTREKLFF.

In this sample, this clone turned up once. Other nucleotide sequences in the sample specify the same CDR3. The CDR3 bases are TGTGCCAGCAGCCCGAGCGGGGCCTACAATGAGCAGTTCTTC. The encoded protein is CASSPSGAYNEQFF. J is TRBJ2-1 and V is TRBV7-3, with TRBD2 matching 7 bases. Germline V lookup: CDR1 SGHTA, CDR2 FQGTGA. The V gene end was trimmed by 5 bases and the J gene end by 2 bases; junction bases not matched to a gene: 3. This CDR3 has 14 residues.

This rearrangement joins TRBV5-1 to TRBJ2-7; D is perhaps TRBD2 (6 bases). This CDR3 region has 13 residues. Trimming took 4 bases from V and 5 from J, leaving 13 bases between them. Germline CDR1 and CDR2: SGHRS and YFSETQ. This CDR3 is CASSRGDLDEQYF. The CDR3 DNA reads as TGCGCCAGCAGCCGCGGGGACCTCGACGAGCAGTACTTC.

This chain links TRBV15 with TRBJ2-3; D is uncertain. CDR3 length: 12 amino acids. The germline V gene has CDR1 LNHNV and CDR2 YYDKDF (reference sequence). V dropped 2 bases and J dropped 3 bases, with 3 bases sitting between them. The CDR3 is CATSRRTDTQYF. CDR3 nucleotide sequence: TGTGCCACCAGCAGAAGAACAGATACGCAGTATTTT.

V and J are TRBV6-1 and TRBJ2-7, with TRBD2 as a possible D gene (5 bases). Germline V CDR1 and CDR2: MNHNS, SASEGT. Between the trimmed V and J ends, which lost 3 bases and 7 bases, there was a span of 19 bases. The CDR3 runs to 15 residues. CDR3 bases: TGTGCCAGCAGTGATATGGCAGGACTCCTGAGAGAGCAGTACTTC. Translation gives CASSDMAGLLREQYF.

V usage is TRBV2 and J usage is TRBJ1-2; unclear D gene. V lost 7 bases to trimming and J lost 1 base, with 16 bases between them. This CDR3 has 15 residues. In germline, CDR1 is SNHLY, CDR2 FYNNEI. CDR3 residues: CASKLGGSLNYGYTF. In DNA, the CDR3 is TGTGCCAGCAAACTCGGCGGCAGCCTTAACTATGGCTACACCTTC.

The rearrangement uses TRBV6-6 and TRBJ2-7; TRBD1 matches at 7 bases. Losses at the gene ends were 2 bases for V and 6 bases for J; bases not matched to a gene: 10. The CDR3 has 15 residues. Germline CDR1 is MNHNY and CDR2 is SVGAGI (reference sequence). The CDR3 loop is CASSYHDREGSEQYF. The CDR3 DNA follows: TGTGCCAGCAGTTACCATGACAGGGAAGGTAGCGAGCAGTACTTC.

Here the CDR3 DNA reads TGCGCCAGCAGTCAACTTACACCGGGACGGCCGACAGATACGCAGTATTTT. It is translated as CASSQLTPGRPTDTQYF. The V gene is TRBV23-1, the J gene TRBJ2-3, with D perhaps being TRBD1 or TRBD2 (5 bases each). TRBV23-1 is sorted into the ORF group, with uncertain function. This CDR3 contains 17 residues. Trimming removed 2 bases from V and 3 bases from J, with 18 bases in between.

This clone was observed a handful of times. The chain combines TRBV5-1 with TRBJ1-2; D gene unclear. V dropped 0 bases and J dropped 4 bases, with 19 bases sitting between them. The CDR3 sequence is 17 residues long. Germline V CDR1 and CDR2: SGHRS, YFSETQ. The CDR3 nucleotides read TGCGCCAGCAGCTTGGCCGGTACAGCCCAAATATCCTATGGCTACACCTTC. Translation gives CASSLAGTAQISYGYTF. The full variable domain, its missing parts supplied by reference TRBV5-1 and TRBJ1-2, is KAGVTQTPRYLIKTRGQQVTLSCSPISGHRSVSWYQQTPGQGLQFLFEYFSETQRNKGNFPGRFSGRQFSNSRSEMNVSTLELGDSALYLCASSLAGTAQISYGYTFGSGTRLTVV.

This chain connects TRBV5-1 to TRBJ2-2; 10 bases match TRBD2. CDR3 length: 16 residues. The V and J ends lost 0 bases and 3 bases, in that order; junction bases with no gene match: 2. The germline V gene has CDR1 SGHRS and CDR2 YFSETQ. CDR3 amino acids: CASSLELAGHTGELFF. CDR3 bases: TGCGCCAGCAGCTTGGAACTAGCGGGACACACCGGGGAGCTGTTTTTT.

The V call is TRBV18, the J call TRBJ2-1, with 9 bases lining up with TRBD2. The V and J ends lost 5 bases and 9 bases, in that order; junction bases with no gene match: 8. The CDR3 spans 14 residues. The germline V gene encodes CDR1 KGHSH and CDR2 LQKENI. The CDR3 DNA follows: TGTGCCAGCTCAATGGCGGGGGGGGACGGTGAGCAGTTCTTC. As protein: CASSMAGGDGEQFF.

The rearrangement links TRBV4-1 to TRBJ2-3, with D perhaps matching TRBD1 or TRBD2 (7 bases each). Germline-derived CDR1 and CDR2 are MGHRA and YSYEKL. V dropped 4 bases and J dropped 3 bases, with 17 bases sitting between them. This CDR3 spans 16 amino acids. CDR3 sequence (DNA): TGCGCCAGCAGCCCAGGGGGGGCGGGGTGGACAGATACGCAGTATTTT. The encoded protein is CASSPGGAGWTDTQYF.

V is TRBV18 and J is TRBJ2-5; D is uncertain. The CDR3 covers 11 residues. Germline CDR1 reads KGHSH; CDR2 reads LQKENI. Trimming removed 5 bases at V and 3 bases at J, with 4 bases between. This CDR3 is CASSTKETQYF. In DNA form, the CDR3 reads TGTGCCAGCTCAACCAAAGAGACCCAGTACTTC.

The DNA of the CDR3 is TGTGCCAGCAGTTACTCGATTTTGGGGGCAGGCGGGGAGCTGTTTTTT. It is translated as CASSYSILGAGGELFF. This chain joins TRBV6-5 and TRBJ2-2; TRBD1 might be the D (6 bases). The CDR3 has 16 residues. Trimming cost V 0 bases and J 7 bases, with 15 bases left between them. CDR1 is MNHEY, CDR2 SVGAGI, per germline.

The chain is built from TRBV5-1 and TRBJ2-3, with TRBD2 identical over 12 bases. After removal of 2 bases from V and 6 bases from J, the junction contained 7 bases not matched to a gene. The CDR3 sequence is 16 residues long. The germline V gene encodes CDR1 SGHRS and CDR2 YFSETQ. CDR3 loop: CASSFPPSGGADTQYF. CDR3 nucleotides: TGCGCCAGCAGCTTCCCCCCTAGCGGGGGGGCGGATACGCAGTATTTT.

The table lists this clone with a count of one. The chain uses TRBV9 and TRBJ1-2; TRBD1 is a possible D gene (6 bases). The ends were cut back, 5 bases at V and 1 base at J, with 15 bases in the middle. The germline CDR1 and CDR2 sequences are SGDLS and YYNGEE. This CDR3 is 15 amino acids long. CDR3 loop: CASSSQGHVNYGYTF. For the CDR3, the DNA is TGTGCCAGCAGTTCTCAGGGGCACGTTAACTATGGCTACACCTTC.

This clone was recorded once. V gene TRBV15 combines with J gene TRBJ1-4; 11 bases are shared with TRBD1. The V gene end was trimmed by 3 bases and the J gene end by 16 bases; junction bases not matched to a gene: 13. Looked up from germline, CDR1 is LNHNV and CDR2 is YYDKDF (reference sequence). There are 15 residues in the CDR3. Written as DNA, the CDR3 is TGTGCCACCAGCAGGGCCGCGGGACAGGGGGGACTACCGTTTTTT. It yields the protein CATSRAAGQGGLPFF.

This chain uses TRBV27 with TRBJ1-2; 10 nucleotides align to TRBD1. Per germline, CDR1 MNHEY and CDR2 SMNVEV (reference sequence). The J segment lost 7 bases and the V segment lost 6 bases, leaving 2 bases of the junction unmatched. The CDR3 contains 12 residues. As DNA, the CDR3 is TGTGCCAGCAGGGGACAGGGGATTGGCTACACCTTC. Protein: CASRGQGIGYTF.

This chain joins TRBV4-1 and TRBJ1-1, with D possibly matching TRBD1 (6 bases). The CDR3 is 16 residues long. Germline V gene data show CDR1 as MGHRA and CDR2 as YSYEKL. V lost 7 bases, J lost 0 bases, and 18 bases lay in between. CDR3 coding DNA: TGCGCCAGCACCAAGTCTGGGGGGCAGTTGAACACTGAAGCTTTCTTT. Its protein product is CASTKSGGQLNTEAFF.

The rearrangement joins TRBV10-3 to TRBJ2-3, with 15 positions matching TRBD2. The V gene end was trimmed by 10 bases and the J gene end by 2 bases; junction bases not matched to a gene: 4. The CDR3 is made up of 15 amino acids. Germline CDR1 reads ENHRY; CDR2 reads SYGVKD. The CDR3 DNA reads as TGTGCCACGGGGACTAGCGGGGGGATCACAGATACGCAGTATTTT. Its protein product is CATGTSGGITDTQYF.

V gene TRBV7-6 combines with J gene TRBJ2-2; D not resolved. This CDR3 comprises 13 residues. Germline-derived CDR1 and CDR2 are SGHVS and FNYEAQ. Trimming took off 2 bases at V and 6 bases at J, with 7 bases between the two ends. CDR3 in DNA: TGTGCCAGCAGCTTATCTCCCGCCGGGGAGCTGTTTTTT. Protein product: CASSLSPAGELFF.

The chain combines TRBV18 with TRBJ2-3, with 10 bases that match TRBD2. Germline assignment: CDR1 KGHSH and CDR2 LQKENI. The length of the CDR3 is 17 residues. V lost 5 bases and J lost 4; bases outside the gene matches: 12. The CDR3 protein is CASSTGRLSGRPDTQYF. The CDR3 DNA reads as TGTGCCAGCTCAACTGGGCGTCTTAGCGGGAGGCCAGATACGCAGTATTTT.